This record concerns one T cell receptor (beta chain) sequence. Its antigen remains undetermined. Base qualities are not at hand, and no much larger clone is one base apart. At the junction V is shortened by 4 bases and J by 1 base, with 11 bases in between. From its cysteine to its phenylalanine, the CDR3 spans 14 amino acids. Only CDR3 DNA is held: 42 bases, read in frame from base 1. The germline V gene specifies SGDLS as CDR1 and YYNGEE as CDR2. The data are from a study of T cell changes during pregnancy in multiple sclerosis (dated by TCRdb to the late 2010s). Background for the entire study: The study looked at changes in the T cell repertoire across pregnancy in women with multiple sclerosis.

Libraries were constructed by the immunoSEQ multiplex PCR assay. TCRdb limited this immuneACCESS table to in-frame rearrangements with V and J called. A share of clones is missing; checked studies link under half to unresolved V genes, and the rest is unexplained. The sample yields around 70,000 clones; 80% to 95% were counted once. Together, the top ten hold about 2.5% of the sample. The TCR was taken from a female donor with multiple sclerosis, enrolled in a pregnancy study. The chain was built from TRBV9 and TRBJ1-1; the D gene lacks a confident call. The specimen was peripheral blood, collected before pregnancy. In nucleotides, the sequence is TGTGCCAGCAGCCCCCGTTCGAGGAACACTGAAGCTTTCTTT. Protein translation: CASSPRSRNTEAFF.